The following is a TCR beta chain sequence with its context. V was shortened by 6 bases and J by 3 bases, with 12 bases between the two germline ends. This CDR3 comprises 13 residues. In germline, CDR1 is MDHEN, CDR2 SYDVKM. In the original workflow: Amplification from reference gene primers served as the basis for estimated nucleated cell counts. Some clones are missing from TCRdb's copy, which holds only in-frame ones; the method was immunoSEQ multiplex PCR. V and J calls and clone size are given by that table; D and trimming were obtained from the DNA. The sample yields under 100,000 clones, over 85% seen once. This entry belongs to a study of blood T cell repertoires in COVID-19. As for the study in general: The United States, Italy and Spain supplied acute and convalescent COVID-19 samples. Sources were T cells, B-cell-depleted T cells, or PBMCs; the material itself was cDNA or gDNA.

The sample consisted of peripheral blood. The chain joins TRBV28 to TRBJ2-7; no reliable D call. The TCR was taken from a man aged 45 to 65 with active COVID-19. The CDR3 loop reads CASSEYSLYEQYF. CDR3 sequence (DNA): TGTGCCAGCAGCGAATACAGTCTCTACGAGCAGTACTTC.